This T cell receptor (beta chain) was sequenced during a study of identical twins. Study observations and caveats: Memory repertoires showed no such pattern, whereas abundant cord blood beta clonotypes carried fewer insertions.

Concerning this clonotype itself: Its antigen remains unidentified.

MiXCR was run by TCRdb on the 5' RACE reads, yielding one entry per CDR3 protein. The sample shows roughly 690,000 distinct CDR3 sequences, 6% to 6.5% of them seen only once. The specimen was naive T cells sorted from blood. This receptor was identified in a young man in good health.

The CDR3 sequence is CASSLNLGSNEQFF. CDR3 DNA: TGTGCCAGCAGCCTTAATTTAGGAAGCAATGAGCAGTTCTTC. V and J are TRBV3-1 and TRBJ2-1; no firm D call. The CDR3 has 14 residues. The V and J ends lost 4 bases and 6 bases respectively, with 13 bases between them. From germline, CDR1 is LGHDT and CDR2 YNNKEL (reference sequence).